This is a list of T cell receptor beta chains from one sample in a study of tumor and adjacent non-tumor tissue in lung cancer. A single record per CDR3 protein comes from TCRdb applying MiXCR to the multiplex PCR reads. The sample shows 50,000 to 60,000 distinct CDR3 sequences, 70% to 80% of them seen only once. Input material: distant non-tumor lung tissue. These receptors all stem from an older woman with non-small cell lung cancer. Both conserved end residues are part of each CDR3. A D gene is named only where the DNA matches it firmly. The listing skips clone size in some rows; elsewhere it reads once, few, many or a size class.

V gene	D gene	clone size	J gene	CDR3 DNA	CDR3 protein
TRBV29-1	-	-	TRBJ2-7	TGTAGCGCTTACACAGGGTCGGCAACTGGCGAGCACTACTTC	CSAYTGSATGEHYF
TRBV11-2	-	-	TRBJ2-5	TGTGCCAGTAGTGCAGGGACTTTCCAAGAGATCCAGTACTTC	CASSAGTFQEIQYF
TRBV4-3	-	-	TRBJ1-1	TGCGCCAACAGTCAAGATATGTCAGGGAGGTACACTGAAGCTTTCTTT	CANSQDMSGRYTEAFF
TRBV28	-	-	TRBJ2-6	TGTGCCAACAGTACCCCTTTGATCTCTGGGGCCAACGTCGTGACTTTC	CANSTPLISGANVVTF
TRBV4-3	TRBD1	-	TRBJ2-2	TGCGCCAGCAGCCTGGGTACAGGGGAAATGAACACCGGGGAGCTGCTTTTT	CASSLGTGEMNTGELLF
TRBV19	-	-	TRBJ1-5	TGTGCCAGTATGGGGCTCTACAATCAGCCCCAGCATTTT	CASMGLYNQPQHF
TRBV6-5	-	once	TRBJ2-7	TGTGCCAACAGGGGGGGACAGCGATCCTACGAGCAGTACTTC	CANRGGQRSYEQYF
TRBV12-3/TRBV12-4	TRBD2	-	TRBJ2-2	TGTGCCAGCAGGGGCGGGGGGACTAACACCGGGGAGCTGTTGTTT	CASRGGGTNTGELLF
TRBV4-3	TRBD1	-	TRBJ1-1	TGCGCCAGCAGCCCACGAAAGACAGGGTGTGGCATTGAAACTTTTTTT	CASSPRKTGCGIETFF
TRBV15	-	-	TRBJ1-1	TGTGCCACCAGCATTCGTCGAACGAACACTGAAGCTTTCTTT	CATSIRRTNTEAFF
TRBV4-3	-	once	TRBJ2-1	TGCGCCAGCAACCAACGTACCGGGTATTCTGATAGCTCCTACAATAAGCAGTTCTTC	CASNQRTGYSDSSYNKQFF
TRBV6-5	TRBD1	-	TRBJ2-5	TGTGCTGACAGTCGACAGGGCGATGAGGAGACCCAGTACTTC	CADSRQGDEETQYF
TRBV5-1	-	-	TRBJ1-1	TGCGGCAGCAGCTTGGCCGGGAACACAGAAGCTTTCTTT	CGSSLAGNTEAFF
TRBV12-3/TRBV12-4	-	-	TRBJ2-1	TGTGGCAGCAGTCCACGACTAGTCCAACGTGGGGATGTGCAGTTCTTC	CGSSPRLVQRGDVQFF
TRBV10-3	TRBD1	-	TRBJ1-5	TGTGCCATCATCACAAGGGCGACAGGGGGGCCCTTAAGCAATCAGCCCCAGCATTTT	CAIITRATGGPLSNQPQHF
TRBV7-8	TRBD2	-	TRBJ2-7	TGTGCAAGCAGCTTAGTTAGCGGGAGTAGCGAGCAGTACTTC	CASSLVSGSSEQYF